This T cell receptor beta chain was observed in a study of T-cell memory formation after mild COVID-19. This clonotype was observed a few times. The antigen remains unidentified. Germline-derived CDR1 and CDR2 are SGHRS and YFSETQ. V was trimmed by 0 bases and J by 6 bases, leaving 16 bases between them. The CDR3 runs 15 residues. Findings and caveats of the study: Day 15 to 85 contracting clones showed balanced CD4/CD8; day 15 to 37 expanders favored CD4+. Second-wave clones with a day 37 peak had unconfirmed SARS-CoV-2 specificity.

UMIs and sample barcodes were carried by the TCR alpha and TCR beta cDNA libraries that 5'RACE produced using constant-segment primers. TCRdb reprocessed the 5' RACE reads via MiXCR and lists one record per CDR3 protein. The table shows about 430,000 distinct CDR3 sequences, with 20% to 30% occurring only once. This receptor was identified in an adult woman who had mild COVID-19 (a few samples of this study predate the infection). Cell type and time point are not known. V and J are TRBV5-1 and TRBJ2-7; D remains ambiguous. Input material: PBMCs or a T cell subset sorted from them (not recorded which). The CDR3 is CASSLVPSGVGEQYF. DNA of the CDR3: TGCGCCAGCAGCTTGGTCCCCTCTGGGGTCGGCGAGCAGTACTTC.